These 3 T cell receptor beta chains were all obtained from the same sample, sequenced in a study of cytomegalovirus exposure and HLA in healthy donors. The PCR contained 60 Vbeta and 13 Jbeta primers. The data were produced by immunoSEQ multiplex PCR, yet TCRdb's version contains in-frame clones alone and is incomplete. In the table there are about 200,000 clones, roughly three quarters of which are singletons. Sequenced: PBMCs. Every receptor here comes from a man in his fifties in good health and CMV-seronegative.

J is TRBJ2-7 and V is TRBV28; 10 bases match TRBD1. V shed 5 bases and J 4 bases; nucleotides not matched to a gene: 5. The V gene's germline CDR1 is MDHEN and CDR2 SYDVKM. CDR3 length: 14 amino acids. CDR3 sequence reads: CASSVRDRGYEQYF. The CDR3 DNA sequence: TGTGCCAGCAGTGTCCGGGACAGGGGTTACGAGCAGTACTTC.

V and J are TRBV27 and TRBJ2-5, with 7 nucleotides matching TRBD1. The DNA end is more similar to TRBJ2-7, so the J call may be wrong. CDR1 and CDR2 (germline): MNHEY, SMNVEV (reference sequence). There are 15 residues in the CDR3. CDR3 loop: CASSSLGTATHEQYF. The CDR3 bases are TGTGCCAGCAGTTCCCTCGGGACAGCGACCCACGAGCAGTACTTC.

The genes are TRBV7-3 and TRBJ2-7; TRBD2 matches at 9 bases. CDR1 and CDR2 (germline): SGHTA, FQGTGA. CDR3 length: 15 amino acids. The J segment lost 4 bases and the V segment lost 0 bases, leaving 4 bases of the junction unmatched. DNA of the CDR3: TGTGCCAGCAGCTTAACGTCTAGCGGGATGTACGAGCAGTACTTC. Its protein product is CASSLTSSGMYEQYF.